These 16 T cell receptor beta chains share one sample of origin, sequenced in a study of blood T cell repertoires in COVID-19. The protocol was immunoSEQ multiplex PCR, while the TCRdb copy is restricted to in-frame clones and leaves out a portion. The table includes 270,000 or so clones, about 90% detected once. The material sequenced was peripheral blood. The receptors were gathered from a woman in her twenties or thirties with COVID-19, enrolled during active disease.

V and J are TRBV5-6 and TRBJ1-2; the match to TRBD1 covers 7 bases. Trimming cost V 2 bases and J 4 bases; bases outside gene matches: 5. The CDR3 contains 14 residues. Per germline, CDR1 SGHDT and CDR2 YYEEEE. CDR3 residues: CASSFPGQPYGYTF. CDR3 DNA sequence: TGTGCCAGCAGCTTTCCGGGACAGCCCTATGGCTACACCTTC.

The rearrangement joins TRBV12-3 or TRBV12-4 to TRBJ2-7, with D perhaps matching TRBD2 (5 bases). Trimming took 6 bases from V and 7 from J, leaving 13 bases between them. This CDR3 has 12 residues. The CDR3 spells CASRGLGWEQYF. As DNA, the CDR3 is TGTGCCAGCAGAGGACTCGGATGGGAGCAGTACTTC.

V and J are TRBV19 and TRBJ2-7; tentative D call: TRBD2 (6 bases). Germline values: CDR1 LNHDA, CDR2 SQIVND (reference sequence). Trimming shortened V by 5 bases and J by 5 bases, and 16 bases separated the two germline ends. The CDR3 has 14 amino acids. The DNA of the CDR3 is TGTGCCAGTAGTCCCCAGGGACTTCGCGACGAGCAGTACTTC. As protein: CASSPQGLRDEQYF. Full variable domain (outside the CDR3, taken from reference TRBV19 and TRBJ2-7): DGGITQSPKYLFRKEGQNVTLSCEQNLNHDAMYWYRQDPGQGLRLIYYSQIVNDFQKGDIAEGYSVSREKKESFPLTVTSAQKNPTAFYLCASSPQGLRDEQYFGPGTRLTVT.

This clone was counted a few times. V is TRBV6-7 and J is TRBJ1-6; 10 nucleotides align to TRBD1. TRBV6-7 is an ORF; its function is uncertain. V gave up 4 bases and J gave up 8 bases; unmatched junction bases: 5. This CDR3 has 15 residues. This chain's CDR3 is CASSSRDRGDSPLHF. CDR3 bases: TGTGCCAGCAGTTCCCGGGACAGGGGCGATTCACCCCTCCACTTT.

The chain employs TRBV12-3 or TRBV12-4 and TRBJ1-1; D is ambiguous. V gave up 7 bases and J gave up 5 bases, with 8 bases separating them. This CDR3 has 11 residues. This chain's CDR3 is CASTTGTEAFF. CDR3 DNA sequence: TGTGCCAGCACTACCGGGACTGAAGCTTTCTTT.

The chain joins TRBV18 to TRBJ2-3; possibly TRBD2 for D (6 bases). Trimming removed 1 base at V and 0 bases at J, with 11 bases between. The germline V gene encodes CDR1 KGHSH and CDR2 LQKENI. The CDR3 spans 16 residues. Written as DNA, the CDR3 is TGTGCCAGCTCACCACTGACTAGAGCTAGCACAGATACGCAGTATTTT. As protein: CASSPLTRASTDTQYF.

The chain joins TRBV6-5 to TRBJ1-2; D uncertain. Germline-derived CDR1 and CDR2 are MNHEY and SVGAGI. The CDR3 loop spans 13 amino acids. Deletions cut 0 bases from V and 8 bases from J, with 10 bases between. The CDR3 nucleotides read TGTGCCAGCAGTTACTCCAACAGCGGCGGCTACACCTTC. Protein: CASSYSNSGGYTF.

The chain uses TRBV7-9 and TRBJ2-5, with 12 positions matching TRBD2. CDR3 length: 15 residues. Germline CDR1 and CDR2: SEHNR and FQNEAQ (reference sequence). The J segment lost 5 bases and the V segment lost 4 bases, leaving 5 bases of the junction unmatched. The CDR3, as DNA: TGTGCCAGCAGCTCCGGGACTAGCGGGTGGGAGACCCAGTACTTC. Protein: CASSSGTSGWETQYF.

The V call is TRBV4-1, the J call TRBJ2-7, with TRBD1 identical over 7 bases. Germline CDR1 MGHRA, CDR2 YSYEKL. This CDR3 comprises 17 residues. V was pared by 2 bases and J by 2 bases, with 12 bases of the junction left unmatched. This chain's CDR3 is CASSQLLRQGDTYEQYF. The CDR3 nucleotides read TGCGCCAGCAGCCAATTACTTAGGCAGGGGGACACCTACGAGCAGTACTTC.

V gene TRBV21-1 combines with J gene TRBJ2-7; the D call TRBD2 from the table was never checked on the DNA. TRBV21-1 is a listed pseudogene. CDR3 size: 14 residues. CDR3 sequence (DNA): TGTGCCAGCAGCACGCGCTCCGGGGACTACGAGCAGTACTTC. Translating it yields CASSTRSGDYEQYF.

The chain links TRBV29-1 to TRBJ1-2, with a weak D call TRBD1 (6 bases). Germline V CDR1 and CDR2: SQVTM, ANQGSEA. Trimming pared 2 bases from V and 4 bases from J, leaving 17 bases between. This CDR3 region has 15 residues. CDR3 region: CSVEWQGNRGYGYTF. DNA of the CDR3: TGCAGCGTTGAATGGCAGGGGAATCGAGGCTATGGCTACACCTTC.

The V and J genes are TRBV6-5 and TRBJ2-7; possible D gene TRBD1, 6 bases. Looked up from germline, CDR1 is MNHEY and CDR2 is SVGAGI. V was clipped by 10 bases and J by 5 bases, with 21 bases between them. The length of the CDR3 is 14 residues. CDR3 sequence reads: CATSTPGWDNEQYF. The CDR3, as DNA: TGTGCCACCTCAACCCCGGGGTGGGACAACGAGCAGTACTTC.

Of note for this clone: The junction shows a germline mismatch at one end, possibly a read error. The V call is TRBV5-4, the J call TRBJ1-1; the match to TRBD1 covers 7 bases. Germline values: CDR1 SGHNT, CDR2 YYREEE (reference sequence). This CDR3 has 11 amino acids. The chain's CDR3 is CASSLDREAFF. CDR3 sequence (DNA): TGTGCCAGCAGTTTGGACAGGGAAGCTTTCTTT.

The chain couples TRBV28 to TRBJ1-6; 7 nucleotides match TRBD1. The V and J ends lost 5 bases and 6 bases, in that order; junction bases with no gene match: 7. Germline V gives CDR1 MDHEN, CDR2 SYDVKM. This CDR3 comprises 15 residues. The CDR3 nucleotides read TGTGCCAGCAGTCTCCCCGACAGGGCTAATTCACCCCTCCACTTT. This translates into CASSLPDRANSPLHF.

The chain combines TRBV11-2 with TRBJ1-1; 8 bases are a match to TRBD1. CDR3 length: 18 residues. Looked up from germline, CDR1 is SGHAT and CDR2 is FQNNGV. V lost 0 bases and J lost 4; bases outside the gene matches: 13. The CDR3 is CASSLDKGQGADSTEAFF. The DNA for the CDR3 is TGTGCCAGCAGCTTAGATAAGGGGCAGGGGGCGGATTCCACTGAAGCTTTCTTT. The entire variable domain, with the rest obtained from reference TRBV11-2 and TRBJ1-1, is as follows: EAGVAQSPRYKIIEKRQSVAFWCNPISGHATLYWYQQILGQGPKLLIQFQNNGVVDDSQLPKDRFSAERLKGVDSTLKIQPAKLEDSAVYLCASSLDKGQGADSTEAFFGQGTRLTVV.

This chain links TRBV7-9 with TRBJ2-7; 7 bases align to TRBD1. The CDR3 sequence is 16 residues long. V was pared by 1 base and J by 2 bases, with 8 bases of the junction left unmatched. The germline CDR1 and CDR2 sequences are SEHNR and FQNEAQ (reference sequence). CDR3 amino acids: CASSLGDSQWPYEQYF. In DNA, the CDR3 is TGTGCCAGCAGCTTAGGGGACAGTCAATGGCCCTACGAGCAGTACTTC.